This T cell receptor (beta chain) originates from a study of early T cells in non-severe SARS-CoV-2 infection. The wider study: The study sequenced bulk RNA from unsorted whole blood, with chains unpaired.

TCRdb redid the calling of the 5' RACE reads with MiXCR, one entry per CDR3 protein. This sample carries roughly 67,000 distinct CDR3 sequences, about a tenth of them seen once, and the ten largest clones take around 6.1%. The study, taken as a whole, reports: Matching against VDJdb likely underestimated virus-specific expansions, favoring anti-spike CD8.

There are a few counts of this clonotype. The antigen remains undetermined. The receptor's source is an adult who was a healthcare worker with PCR-confirmed SARS-CoV-2 infection or an uninfected control (not recorded which). Material: whole blood.

Written as DNA, the CDR3 is TGTGCCAGCAGTCCCGGACCGAACACTGAAGCTTTCTTT. This gives the protein CASSPGPNTEAFF. This sequence joins TRBV6-1 and TRBJ1-1, with no clear D. V dropped 5 bases and J dropped 1 base, with 8 bases sitting between them. CDR3 length equals 13 residues. CDR1 and CDR2 (germline): MNHNS, SASEGT.